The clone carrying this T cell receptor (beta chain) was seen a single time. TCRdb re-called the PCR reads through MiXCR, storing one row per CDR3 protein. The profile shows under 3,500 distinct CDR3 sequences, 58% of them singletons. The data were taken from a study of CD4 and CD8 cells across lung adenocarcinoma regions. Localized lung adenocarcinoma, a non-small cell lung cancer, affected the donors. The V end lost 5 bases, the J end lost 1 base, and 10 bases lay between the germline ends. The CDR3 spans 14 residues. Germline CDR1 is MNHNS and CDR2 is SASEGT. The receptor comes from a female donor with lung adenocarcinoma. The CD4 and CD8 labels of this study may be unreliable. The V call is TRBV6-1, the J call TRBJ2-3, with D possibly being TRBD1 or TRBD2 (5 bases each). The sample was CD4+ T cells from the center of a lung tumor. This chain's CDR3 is CASSPLGGTDTQYF. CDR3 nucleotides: TGTGCCAGCAGTCCCCTGGGGGGCACAGATACGCAGTATTTT.